Following are 30 T cell receptor beta chains from one sample sequenced in a study of shared clonotypes between healthy human individuals. Naive CD8 cells, CD45RO-negative and positively selected for CCR7, excluded terminally differentiated effector memory CD45RA+ cells. Sequencing used immunoSEQ multiplex PCR; TCRdb keeps in-frame clones, though not all of them. The sample has roughly 2,000,000 clones, around 96% seen once. Sequencing used naive CD8+ T cells sorted from blood. Source of these receptors: a man aged 18 to 29 in good health.

A word on this clone: Other DNA sequences in the same sample also yield this CDR3. The rearrangement links TRBV7-9 to TRBJ2-7; D gene unclear. Germline values: CDR1 SEHNR, CDR2 FQNEAQ (reference sequence). The CDR3 has 13 amino acids. V lost 6 bases and J 0 bases, leaving 9 bases between the germline ends. In DNA, the CDR3 is TGTGCCAGCAGTCCTCAGAGCTCCTACGAGCAGTACTTC. It encodes CASSPQSSYEQYF. The full variable domain, with the rest looked up from reference TRBV7-9 and TRBJ2-7, is DTGVSQNPRHKITKRGQNVTFRCDPISEHNRLYWYRQTLGQGPEFLTYFQNEAQLEKSRLLSDRFSAERPKGSFSTLEIQRTEQGDSAMYLCASSPQSSYEQYFGPGTRLTVT.

V usage is TRBV7-6 and J usage is TRBJ1-1; the D is unclear. This CDR3 contains 13 residues. Germline assignment: CDR1 SGHVS and CDR2 FNYEAQ. Trimming pared 0 bases from V and 5 bases from J, leaving 7 bases between. DNA for the CDR3: TGTGCCAGCAGCTTAGCGTGGTCGACTGAAGCTTTCTTT. Protein: CASSLAWSTEAFF.

V gene TRBV5-6 combines with J gene TRBJ2-4, with TRBD2 identical over 13 bases. V gave up 0 bases and J gave up 8 bases; unmatched junction bases: 8. CDR3 size: 17 residues. In germline, CDR1 is SGHDT, CDR2 YYEEEE. This CDR3 reads CASSLAWTSGSRYIQYF. In DNA form, the CDR3 reads TGTGCCAGCAGCTTGGCCTGGACTAGCGGGAGTCGATACATTCAGTACTTC.

The chain couples TRBV4-1 to TRBJ2-7; tentatively, D is TRBD1 or TRBD2 (5 bases each). CDR3 length: 17 residues. CDR1 is MGHRA and CDR2 is YSYEKL in the germline V gene. V lost 1 base and J lost 3, with 19 bases in between. The CDR3 DNA reads TGCGCCAGCAGCCAAGCAACAGAGGGACCGAGGGTCTACGAGCAGTACTTC. The encoded protein is CASSQATEGPRVYEQYF.

V and J are TRBV28 and TRBJ1-2; possibly TRBD1 for D (6 bases). V lost 0 bases and J lost 7, with 9 bases in between. The CDR3 has 13 amino acids. Germline-derived CDR1 and CDR2 are MDHEN and SYDVKM. CDR3 loop: CASSLWGGSGYTF. In DNA, the CDR3 is TGTGCCAGCAGTTTATGGGGGGGCTCTGGCTACACCTTC.

This clone was counted once. The rearrangement uses TRBV30 and TRBJ2-5, with 10 nucleotides matching TRBD1. Near its end, the DNA agrees better with TRBJ2-7, so the J call may be wrong. The CDR3 covers 14 residues. The germline V gene has CDR1 GTSNPN and CDR2 SVGIG (reference sequence). CDR3 region: CAWKLGQGIYEQYF. As DNA, the CDR3 is TGTGCCTGGAAATTGGGACAGGGGATTTACGAGCAGTACTTC.

The chain uses TRBV5-6 and TRBJ1-2; D call uncertain. Trimming stripped 3 bases from V and 6 bases from J, with 18 bases between. Germline CDR1 and CDR2: SGHDT and YYEEEE. CDR3 length equals 15 residues. The CDR3 DNA reads as TGTGCCAGCAGCTCCCCGAGAGAGGGTAGTCATGGCTACACCTTC. It codes for CASSSPREGSHGYTF.

This chain uses TRBV30 with TRBJ2-2, with D tentatively TRBD1 (5 bases). The CDR3 has 17 amino acids. Germline lookup yields CDR1 GTSNPN and CDR2 SVGIG (reference sequence). V lost 2 bases, J lost 7 bases, and 23 bases lay in between. The DNA for the CDR3 is TGTGCCTGGAGTATGGGATGGGCAGGGCCGGCCGGCGGGGAGCTGTTTTTT. It codes for CAWSMGWAGPAGGELFF.

The chain is built from TRBV28 and TRBJ2-7, with 8 bases lining up with TRBD1. This CDR3 has 13 residues. Germline CDR1 reads MDHEN; CDR2 reads SYDVKM. V shed 5 bases and J 7 bases; nucleotides not matched to a gene: 7. The CDR3 DNA is TGTGCCAGCAGTGTCAGGGGGCGAGAAGAGCAGTACTTC. Protein sequence: CASSVRGREEQYF.

The CDR3 spells CASSPRTGGADTQYF. Written as DNA, the CDR3 is TGTGCCAGCAGCCCGCGGACAGGGGGAGCTGATACGCAGTATTTT. The chain has TRBV2 and TRBJ2-3; 10 bases agree with TRBD1. V dropped 6 bases and J dropped 6; count of bases not matched to a gene: 9. Germline CDR1 SNHLY, CDR2 FYNNEI. The CDR3 length is 15 residues.

The J gene is TRBJ2-2, the V gene TRBV5-6, with 8 bases that match TRBD1. CDR3 length: 15 amino acids. The germline V gene encodes CDR1 SGHDT and CDR2 YYEEEE. The V segment lost 4 bases and the J segment 7 bases; nucleotides outside the gene matches: 9. As DNA, the CDR3 is TGTGCCAGCAGCCCCGCGACAGGGGTTGTCGGGGAGCTGTTTTTT. This gives the protein CASSPATGVVGELFF.

The CDR3, as DNA: TGTGCCAGCAGTTACGGGACTAGCGGGGACGTCACCGGGGAGCTGTTTTTT. This gives the protein CASSYGTSGDVTGELFF. The chain uses TRBV2 and TRBJ2-2, with 13 bases matching TRBD2. The germline gives CDR1 SNHLY, CDR2 FYNNEI. The CDR3 contains 17 residues. Trimming removed 5 bases from V and 4 bases from J; junction bases left unmatched: 7.

V usage is TRBV6-1 and J usage is TRBJ2-7; D is possibly TRBD1 (7 bases). The germline V and J ends were trimmed by 3 bases and 5 bases, with 17 bases remaining between them. The CDR3 is 15 residues long. Germline lookup yields CDR1 MNHNS and CDR2 SASEGT. CDR3 loop: CASSDPRAGGNEQYF. The CDR3 DNA reads as TGTGCCAGCAGTGACCCTAGGGCAGGGGGGAACGAGCAGTACTTC.

V and J are TRBV10-3 and TRBJ2-3; 8 positions agree with TRBD2. Germline CDR1 ENHRY, CDR2 SYGVKD. CDR3 size: 20 residues. Losses at the gene ends were 2 bases for V and 6 bases for J; bases not matched to a gene: 22. The CDR3 DNA reads as TGTGCCATCAGTGAGCCGGGAGGGAGCGGGAAAGTGGGTACTATGGATACGCAGTATTTT. Its protein product is CAISEPGGSGKVGTMDTQYF.

The V and J genes are TRBV7-8 and TRBJ2-2, with 9 bases that match TRBD1. This CDR3 spans 17 amino acids. Germline V gives CDR1 SGHVS, CDR2 FQNEAQ. V was pared by 5 bases and J by 1 base, with 8 bases of the junction left unmatched. The CDR3 nucleotides read TGTGCCAGCAGCGCGCCCCGGGACAGGGTGAACACCGGGGAGCTGTTTTTT. It specifies CASSAPRDRVNTGELFF.

The table lists this clone with a count of one. The chain is built from TRBV9 and TRBJ2-7; D is uncertain. Germline V gives CDR1 SGDLS, CDR2 YYNGEE. Trimming stripped 0 bases from V and 4 bases from J, with 17 bases between. The length of the CDR3 is 16 residues. As DNA, the CDR3 is TGTGCCAGCAGCGTAGAACCTGGGCCCTCAAAGTACGAGCAGTACTTC. As protein: CASSVEPGPSKYEQYF.

V gene TRBV7-6 combines with J gene TRBJ2-1, with D perhaps given as TRBD1 or TRBD2 (5 bases each). Germline V gene lookup returns CDR1 SGHVS and CDR2 FNYEAQ. Trimming took 4 bases from V and 9 from J, leaving 19 bases between them. The CDR3 runs to 15 residues. The CDR3 here is CASSSPGKEASEQFF. Written as DNA, the CDR3 is TGTGCCAGCAGCTCCCCAGGGAAGGAGGCCAGTGAGCAGTTCTTC.

The count of this clone is one. This chain links TRBV6-6 with TRBJ1-5; D is possibly TRBD1 (6 bases). The V end lost 2 bases, the J end lost 5 bases, and 16 bases lay between the germline ends. The CDR3 is 16 amino acids. Germline V gene sequence: CDR1 MNHNY, CDR2 SVGAGI (reference sequence). The CDR3 loop is CASSYTGMEDYQPQHF. The DNA of the CDR3 is TGTGCCAGCAGTTACACAGGGATGGAGGATTATCAGCCCCAGCATTTT.

This clone appeared a few times. Within the sample, other DNA sequences also encode this same CDR3. The genes are TRBV5-4 and TRBJ1-5; D unresolved. The CDR3 has 12 residues. The germline V and J ends were trimmed by 2 bases and 5 bases, with 5 bases remaining between them. Germline loops: CDR1 SGHNT, CDR2 YYREEE (reference sequence). The CDR3 nucleotides read TGTGCCAGCAGCTTCGGCGATCAGCCCCAGCATTTT. Translated, it gives CASSFGDQPQHF.

J is TRBJ2-3 and V is TRBV7-8; no clear D. Trimming removed 3 bases at V and 4 bases at J, with 5 bases between. This CDR3 has 12 residues. CDR1 and CDR2 (germline): SGHVS, FQNEAQ. The CDR3 DNA reads as TGTGCCAGCAGCTTCATTGCAGATACGCAGTATTTT. It codes for CASSFIADTQYF.

The chain is built from TRBV4-3 and TRBJ2-7, with 10 bases fitting TRBD1. CDR3 length: 16 residues. V lost 0 bases and J lost 7; bases outside the gene matches: 9. Germline lookup yields CDR1 LGHNA and CDR2 YSLEER. CDR3 sequence reads: CASSQDSGTGAWEQYF. DNA for the CDR3: TGCGCCAGCAGCCAAGATAGCGGGACAGGGGCCTGGGAGCAGTACTTC.

The chain has TRBV7-6 and TRBJ2-7, with D unresolved. CDR3 size: 13 residues. Per the germline V gene, CDR1 is SGHVS and CDR2 is FNYEAQ. V was cut by 5 bases and J by 0 bases, with 8 bases left in between. DNA for the CDR3: TGTGCCAGCAGCGCGGACGGCTCCTACGAGCAGTACTTC. Translation gives CASSADGSYEQYF.

This clone appeared once. V gene TRBV5-1 combines with J gene TRBJ2-7; 8 nucleotides agree with TRBD1. Germline CDR1 is SGHRS and CDR2 is YFSETQ. The CDR3 has 16 amino acids. J lost 2 bases, V lost 0 bases, and 7 bases had no gene match. The DNA of the CDR3 is TGCGCCAGCAGCTTGGGGACAGGGTATTCGGCCTACGAGCAGTACTTC. The encoded protein is CASSLGTGYSAYEQYF.

The chain's CDR3 is CASSLIGTGDNEQFF. DNA for the CDR3: TGTGCCAGCAGTTTAATAGGGACAGGGGACAATGAGCAGTTCTTC. The chain is built from TRBV27 and TRBJ2-1, with TRBD1 matching 10 bases. CDR1 is MNHEY, CDR2 SMNVEV, per germline (reference sequence). The junction had 3 bases not matched to a gene; V was cut back by 2 bases and J by 5 bases. The CDR3 has 15 amino acids.

The chain couples TRBV30 to TRBJ2-3; 7 nucleotides match TRBD1. The V segment lost 3 bases and the J segment 3 bases; nucleotides outside the gene matches: 6. Germline CDR1 and CDR2: GTSNPN and SVGIG (reference sequence). The CDR3 is 14 amino acids. The CDR3 sequence: CAWSPGQRTDTQYF. The CDR3 bases are TGTGCCTGGAGCCCGGGACAGAGAACAGATACGCAGTATTTT.

This chain links TRBV4-1 with TRBJ2-3; 7 nucleotides line up with TRBD1. V shed 1 base and J 3 bases; nucleotides not matched to a gene: 7. Germline V gene data show CDR1 as MGHRA and CDR2 as YSYEKL. The CDR3 covers 16 residues. The chain's CDR3 is CASSQGRQGVTDTQYF. The CDR3 DNA reads TGCGCCAGCAGCCAAGGACGTCAGGGGGTTACAGATACGCAGTATTTT.

The chain carries TRBV28 and TRBJ2-2, with no clear D. The germline V gene encodes CDR1 MDHEN and CDR2 SYDVKM. This CDR3 is 15 amino acids long. V lost 5 bases, J lost 6 bases, and 16 bases lay in between. The CDR3 sequence is CASSGYRISAGELFF. CDR3 in DNA: TGTGCCAGCAGTGGGTACAGAATTTCTGCCGGGGAGCTGTTTTTT.

V is TRBV7-8 and J is TRBJ2-4; possible D gene TRBD1, 5 bases. CDR1 and CDR2 from the germline V gene are SGHVS and FQNEAQ. The V and J ends lost 3 bases and 1 base respectively, with 13 bases between them. The CDR3 contains 16 residues. CDR3 bases: TGTGCCAGCAGCTTGGAGACAGTGCTGGCCAAAAACATTCAGTACTTC. Translated: CASSLETVLAKNIQYF.

With respect to this clone: The sample carries other DNA sequences with the same CDR3. The chain combines TRBV5-6 with TRBJ2-7; D not resolved. The CDR3 loop spans 13 amino acids. The V gene's germline CDR1 is SGHDT and CDR2 YYEEEE. Trimming left V 0 bases short and J 0 bases short, with 4 bases between. For the CDR3, the DNA is TGTGCCAGCAGCTTGGCAGTCTCCTACGAGCAGTACTTC. Translation: CASSLAVSYEQYF.

The chain combines TRBV5-6 with TRBJ2-1, with D perhaps TRBD1 (6 bases). The V and J ends lost 4 bases and 8 bases respectively, with 22 bases between them. The length of the CDR3 is 16 residues. CDR1 and CDR2 (germline): SGHDT, YYEEEE. Here the CDR3 DNA reads TGTGCCAGCAGCGACCAACAGGGCTGGGGTCAATATGAGCAGTTCTTC. This codes for CASSDQQGWGQYEQFF.